This record looks at one T cell receptor beta chain sequence and its context. No cognate antigen has been identified for it. There are no base qualities to consult, and no much larger clone falls within one base. The data were obtained in a study of shared clonotypes between healthy human individuals (dated by TCRdb to 2020 to 2021). Regarding the research as a whole: A few men and a couple of women, aged 18 to 49 years, made up the cohort. For each donor, CD4 naive and CD4 memory were each run on three plates, CD8 naive on two plates, and CD8 memory on one plate. The study deeply sequenced blood TCR repertoires of about 5 healthy adults to estimate repertoire size and the extent of clonotype sharing between individuals. To increase sequencing depth and limit assay-specific biases, TCR repertoire library preparation and sequencing were carried out by different laboratories using diverse techniques. Per donor, leukapheresis produced somewhere between about 0.85 and 10 billion PBMCs. Broad study findings and their caveats: Naive subsets generally had larger estimated clonotype richness than memory subsets did. Compared with non-shared clonotypes, clonotypes shared by all four sorted-subset donors had higher generation probabilities. When a few donors were compared, the shared fraction of clonotypes was around 5% for naive CD4, approximately 3.3% for naive CD8, 2% to 2.5% for memory CD4, and less than 0.5% for memory CD8. Based on pairwise subsampling, the degree of clonotype sharing among donors was expected to be affected by sequencing depth. Rarefaction of sorted-subset datasets indicated incomplete sequencing despite the large sequencing depth. Sampling was restricted to blood, and TCR repertoires in tissue are likely to differ from TCR repertoires in blood. The small number of donors limited the genetic and exposure-history diversity represented.

Unmatched junction bases come to 5, with V trimmed by 6 bases and J by 6 bases. CDR3 length: 16 amino acids, cysteine to phenylalanine. The retained sequence is limited to the CDR3, 48 bases, with the frame set at the first base. As encoded in the germline V gene, CDR1 is ENHRY while CDR2 is SYGVKD. The donors were healthy, HIV-negative adults who had no recently reported acute infections or vaccinations. Every donor was a Caucasian adult residing in Nashville, Tennessee, USA. CD4+ T cells were enriched through magnetic negative selection, after which naive cells were positively selected on CD45RA and the remaining negative fraction served as the memory subset. After blood collection by leukapheresis, PBMCs were isolated using Ficoll-Histopaque density gradient centrifugation and then cryopreserved in the vapor phase of liquid nitrogen. Analytical flow cytometry was used to check the purity and quantity of each magnetically sorted T cell population. Each sorted fraction had its genomic DNA isolated and then quantified by UV absorbance on a Nanodrop 2000c.

Using the deep immunoSEQ assay, TCR CDR3 regions were amplified from genomic DNA by multiplex PCR. For each cell subset, the extracted genomic DNA was distributed evenly across all wells of several immunoSEQ 96-well plates, and each plate served as one replicate. Each replicate PCR for sorted subsets received around 0.2 ug genomic DNA, equal to some 32,000 T cell genomes. Purified libraries were quantified with a Qubit 3.0 fluorometer, sized on a Bioanalyzer 2100, and re-quantified with the KAPA Library Quantification kit. Every immunoSEQ 96-well plate was sequenced on a dedicated single-read 150-cycle Illumina NextSeq 550 flow cell. The paper's data handling went like this. The immunoSEQ output contained only junctional sequences without quality scores, so filtering could not match that applied to full-length reads. Sequences were annotated with PyIR, a Python wrapper for IgBLAST v1.9, using IMGT germline references to assign V/J genes and CDR3. Reads with weak V/J assignments (E-value above 1e-6), missing CDR3, stop codons, out-of-frame junctions, or ambiguous translated residues were removed. V3J clonotypes were defined as sequences sharing an identical inferred V gene, J gene, and CDR3 amino acid sequence. Percentage overlap between repertoires was computed as shared unique clonotypes divided by the size of the smaller repertoire. RTK rarefaction, the Chao1 estimator, and Recon v2.1 estimates of unobserved clonotypes were used to assess repertoire richness. For all TCRbeta clonotypes obtained by the gDNA method from four donors, generation probabilities were computed with OLGA. This is the immuneACCESS table as TCRdb keeps it, with only in-frame sequences that have V and J called. A part of the clones is gone; compared with another copy, unresolved V genes explain less than half, and the rest is unexplained. That table is the source of V, J and clone size, and D and trimming were worked out from the DNA. This sample comprises about 2.3 million clones, 80% to 95% of them detected only once. 0.37% of the sample lies in the top ten.

This sequence uses TRBV10-3 and TRBJ2-1; 16 bases in the middle match TRBD2. Sequenced input: naive CD4+ T cells from PBMCs. The cell subset or site label of this sample denotes: CD45RA+ positively selected. The receptor was isolated from a young man in good health. Some clones in this sample may be carry-over from other donors' samples. The CDR3 amino acid sequence is: CAISQGLAGGLNEQFF. The nucleotides read TGTGCCATCAGCCAGGGACTAGCGGGAGGGCTCAATGAGCAGTTCTTC.